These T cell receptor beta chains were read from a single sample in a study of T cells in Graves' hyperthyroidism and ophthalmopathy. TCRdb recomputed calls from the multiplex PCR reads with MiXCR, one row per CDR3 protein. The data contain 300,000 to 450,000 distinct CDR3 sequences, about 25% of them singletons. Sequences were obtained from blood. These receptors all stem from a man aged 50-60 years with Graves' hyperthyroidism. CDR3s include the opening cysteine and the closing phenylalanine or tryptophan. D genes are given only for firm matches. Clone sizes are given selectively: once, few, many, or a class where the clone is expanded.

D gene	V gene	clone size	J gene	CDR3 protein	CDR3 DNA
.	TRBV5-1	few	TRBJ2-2	CASSEGNTGELFF	TGCGCCAGCAGCGAGGGGAACACCGGGGAGCTGTTTTTT
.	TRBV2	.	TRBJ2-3	CASASTDTQYF	TGTGCCAGCGCAAGCACAGATACGCAGTATTTT
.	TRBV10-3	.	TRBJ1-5	CAISDPEAQPQHF	TGTGCCATCAGTGATCCTGAGGCTCAGCCCCAGCATTTT
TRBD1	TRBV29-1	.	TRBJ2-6	CSVLSPGQGMSGANVLTF	TGCAGCGTCCTATCCCCGGGACAGGGAATGTCTGGGGCCAACGTCCTGACTTTC
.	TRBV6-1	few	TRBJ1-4	CASSRGRAAKLFF	TGTGCCAGCAGCCGCGGACGGGCAGCAAAACTGTTTTTT
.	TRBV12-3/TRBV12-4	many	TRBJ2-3	CASSLFAGSADTQYF	TGTGCCAGCAGTTTATTCGCAGGGTCTGCAGATACGCAGTATTTT
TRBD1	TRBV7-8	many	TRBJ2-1	CASSLRDSFYNEQFF	TGTGCCAGCAGCTTGAGGGACAGCTTCTACAATGAGCAGTTCTTC
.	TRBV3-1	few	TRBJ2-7	CASSQVGGLKSYEQYF	TGTGCCAGCAGCCAAGTCGGAGGGCTAAAGTCGTACGAGCAGTACTTC
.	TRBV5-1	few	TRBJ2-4	CASSPSGTAKNIQYF	TGCGCCAGCAGCCCCTCCGGGACAGCCAAAAACATTCAGTACTTC
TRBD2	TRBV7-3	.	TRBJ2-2	CASSFSPSGNTGELFF	TGTGCCAGCAGCTTCTCCCCTAGCGGAAACACCGGGGAGCTGTTTTTT
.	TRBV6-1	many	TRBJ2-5	CASMEGAQETQYF	TGTGCCAGCATGGAGGGGGCACAAGAGACCCAGTACTTC
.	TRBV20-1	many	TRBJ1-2	CSASGGTVSYTF	TGCAGTGCTAGTGGAGGGACTGTGAGCTACACCTTC
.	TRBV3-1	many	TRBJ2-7	CASSQDLLGEQYF	TGTGCCAGCAGCCAAGATCTTTTGGGGGAGCAGTACTTC
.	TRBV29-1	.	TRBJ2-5	CSVMTEQETQYF	TGCAGCGTTATGACAGAACAAGAGACCCAGTACTTC
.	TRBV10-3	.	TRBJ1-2	CASTRHLYGYTF	TGTGCCAGCACCAGACACCTCTATGGCTACACCTTC
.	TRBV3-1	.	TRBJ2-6	CASSNGLSGANVLTF	TGTGCCAGCAGCAACGGACTCTCTGGGGCCAACGTCCTGACTTTC
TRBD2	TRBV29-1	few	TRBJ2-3	CSVGGSRGGTDTQYF	TGCAGCGTTGGCGGGAGTAGGGGTGGAACAGATACGCAGTATTTT
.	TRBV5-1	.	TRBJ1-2	CASSLKVPYDYTF	TGTGCCAGCAGCTTGAAGGTCCCCTATGACTACACCTTC
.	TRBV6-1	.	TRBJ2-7	CASHSSGSSYEQYF	TGTGCCAGCCATTCATCGGGGAGCTCCTACGAGCAGTACTTC
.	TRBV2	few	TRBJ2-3	CASSGTDTDTQYF	TGTGCCAGCAGTGGGACGGACACAGATACGCAGTATTTT
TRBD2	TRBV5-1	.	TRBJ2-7	CASSSTSGSQEQYF	TGCGCCAGCAGCTCGACTAGCGGGAGTCAAGAGCAGTACTTC
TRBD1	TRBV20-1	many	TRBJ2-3	CSVRGRLTDTQYF	TGCAGTGTCAGGGGGCGCCTCACAGATACGCAGTATTTT
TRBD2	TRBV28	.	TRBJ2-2	CASSPIAGGPGTGELFF	TGTGCCAGCAGTCCTATAGCGGGAGGGCCGGGCACCGGGGAGCTGTTTTTT
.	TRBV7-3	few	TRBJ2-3	CASSLGIDRTTDTQYF	TGTGCCAGCAGCTTAGGCATCGACAGGACCACAGATACGCAGTATTTT
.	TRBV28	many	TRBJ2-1	CASSLLYAYNEQFF	TGTGCCAGCAGTTTATTGTACGCCTACAATGAGCAGTTCTTC
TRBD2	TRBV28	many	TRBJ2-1	CASILAGGQVEQFF	TGTGCCAGCATCCTAGCGGGAGGGCAGGTTGAGCAGTTCTTC
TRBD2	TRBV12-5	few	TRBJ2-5	CASGRTSGRAVETQYF	TGTGCTAGTGGTAGGACTAGCGGGAGGGCCGTGGAGACCCAGTACTTC
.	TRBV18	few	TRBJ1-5	CASSLNGPGHSFQHF	TGTGCCAGCTCACTCAACGGACCGGGACACTCTTTCCAGCATTTT
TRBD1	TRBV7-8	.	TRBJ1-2	CASSMGQGAPAGYGYTF	TGTGCCAGCAGCATGGGACAGGGGGCGCCGGCGGGCTATGGCTACACCTTC
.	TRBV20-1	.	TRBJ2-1	CSALYGVDSEQFF	TGCAGTGCACTCTACGGGGTCGACAGTGAGCAGTTCTTC
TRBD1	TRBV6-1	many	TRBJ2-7	CASRPGQGYEQYF	TGTGCCAGCAGGCCGGGACAGGGCTACGAGCAGTACTTC
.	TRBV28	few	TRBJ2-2	CASSLWANTGELFF	TGTGCCAGCAGTTTATGGGCGAACACCGGGGAGCTGTTTTTT
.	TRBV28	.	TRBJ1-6	CASSPPPYNSPLHF	TGTGCCAGCAGTCCTCCCCCTTATAATTCACCCCTCCACTTT
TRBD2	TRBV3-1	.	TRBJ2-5	CASSSTSGGGGTQYF	TGTGCCAGCAGCTCTACTAGCGGAGGGGGTGGGACCCAGTACTTC
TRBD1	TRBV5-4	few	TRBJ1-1	CASSSGQGAGTEAFF	TGTGCCAGCAGCTCCGGACAGGGGGCTGGCACTGAAGCTTTCTTT
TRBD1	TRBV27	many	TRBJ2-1	CASSSGGAYNEQFF	TGTGCCAGCAGCTCAGGGGGCGCCTACAATGAGCAGTTCTTC
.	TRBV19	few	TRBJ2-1	CASSPGVPSYNEQFF	TGTGCCAGTAGCCCCGGGGTACCCTCCTACAATGAGCAGTTCTTC
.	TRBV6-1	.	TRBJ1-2	CASSKAAYNYGYTF	TGTGCCAGCAGTAAGGCAGCCTATAACTATGGCTACACCTTC
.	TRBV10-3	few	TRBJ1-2	CAISESLDTYTF	TGTGCCATCAGTGAGAGTCTGGACACCTACACCTTC
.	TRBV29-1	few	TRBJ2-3	CSVVVGIDTQYF	TGCAGCGTTGTAGTAGGAATAGATACGCAGTATTTT
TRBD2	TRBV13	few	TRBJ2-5	CASSTSGSQETQYF	TGTGCCAGCAGCACTAGCGGGAGTCAGGAGACCCAGTACTTC
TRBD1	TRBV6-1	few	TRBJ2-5	CASSGGTVKTEYF	TGTGCCAGCAGTGGGGGGACAGTAAAAACGGAGTACTTC
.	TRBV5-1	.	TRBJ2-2	CASSSAVQNTGELFF	TGCGCCAGCAGCTCGGCAGTGCAGAACACCGGGGAGCTGTTTTTT
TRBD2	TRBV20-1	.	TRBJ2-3	CSALAGDGTDTQYF	TGCAGTGCTCTAGCGGGAGACGGCACAGATACGCAGTATTTT
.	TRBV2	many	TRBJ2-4	CASMYDDRTIAKNIQYF	TGTGCCAGCATGTACGACGACAGGACCATAGCCAAAAACATTCAGTACTTC
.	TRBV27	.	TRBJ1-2	CASSRYGLGGDSGKGYTF	TGTGCCAGCAGTCGTTACGGGCTGGGAGGGGATTCAGGGAAAGGCTACACCTTC
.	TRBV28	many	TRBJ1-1	CASSGMGDTEAFF	TGTGCCAGCAGCGGAATGGGCGACACTGAAGCTTTCTTT
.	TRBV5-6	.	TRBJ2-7	CASSGNRDSYEQYF	TGTGCCAGCAGCGGTAACAGGGACTCCTACGAGCAGTACTTC
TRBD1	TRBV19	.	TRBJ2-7	CASSSVQGNEQYF	TGTGCCAGTAGTTCAGTACAGGGGAACGAGCAGTACTTC
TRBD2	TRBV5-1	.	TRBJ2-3	CASSPSGIPTDTQYF	TGCGCCAGCAGCCCTAGCGGGATACCCACCGATACGCAGTATTTT
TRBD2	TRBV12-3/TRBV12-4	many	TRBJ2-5	CASRGTSGSSGETQYF	TGTGCCAGCAGAGGGACTAGCGGGAGTTCGGGAGAGACCCAGTACTTC
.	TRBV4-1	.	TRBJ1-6	CASSLSITKSSYNSPLHF	TGCGCCAGCAGCCTAAGTATCACCAAGAGCTCCTATAATTCACCCCTCCACTTT
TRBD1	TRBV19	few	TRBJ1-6	CASNQGAYNSPLHF	TGTGCCAGTAACCAGGGGGCCTATAATTCACCCCTCCACTTT
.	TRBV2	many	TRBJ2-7	CASSLGPREQYF	TGTGCCAGCAGCCTGGGCCCCCGGGAGCAGTACTTC
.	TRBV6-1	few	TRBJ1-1	CASSNQGNTEAFF	TGTGCCAGCAGCAATCAGGGTAACACTGAAGCTTTCTTT
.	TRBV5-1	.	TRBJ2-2	CASSLMGIPGAPRGGELFF	TGCGCCAGCAGCTTGATGGGGATCCCGGGGGCCCCCCGAGGCGGGGAGCTGTTTTTT
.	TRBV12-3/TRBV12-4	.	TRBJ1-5	CASSIPGKNQPQHF	TGTGCCAGCAGCATTCCGGGGAAGAATCAGCCCCAGCATTTT
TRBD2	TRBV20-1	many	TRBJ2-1	CSAPPAGGLYNEQFF	TGCAGTGCTCCCCCCGCGGGAGGGCTTTACAATGAGCAGTTCTTC